These 6 T cell receptor beta chains were sequenced from one sample in a study of cytomegalovirus exposure and HLA in healthy donors. With 60 Vbeta and 13 Jbeta primers, the PCR was carried out. Here immunoSEQ multiplex PCR was the method, and the copy in TCRdb shows in-frame clones only, minus some. This table holds about 120,000 clones, 75% to 90% found once. Specimen: PBMCs. Every receptor here comes from a man aged 25-45 years in good health and CMV-seronegative.

As to this clone: The same CDR3 arises from other DNA sequences in this sample as well. The rearrangement links TRBV6-1 to TRBJ2-2; possibly TRBD1 for D (8 bases). This CDR3 is 17 amino acids long. CDR1 is MNHNS, CDR2 SASEGT, per germline. Between the trimmed V and J ends, which lost 1 base and 5 bases, there was a span of 17 bases. CDR3 region: CASSEDRGGRRTGELFF. CDR3 nucleotides: TGTGCCAGCAGTGAAGACAGGGGGGGGAGGCGGACCGGGGAGCTGTTTTTT.

V is TRBV28 and J is TRBJ2-7, with a possible D match to TRBD2 (7 bases). Germline V gives CDR1 MDHEN, CDR2 SYDVKM. V was cut by 4 bases and J by 6 bases, with 16 bases left in between. The CDR3 has 14 amino acids. CDR3 bases: TGTGCCAGCAGTTCGCTCGGGGGGCAAGGCGAGCAGTACTTC. Protein: CASSSLGGQGEQYF.

The chain couples TRBV9 to TRBJ2-3, with TRBD1 matching over 7 bases. Unmatched junction bases numbered 6, after V lost 3 bases and J lost 8 bases. Germline lookup yields CDR1 SGDLS and CDR2 YYNGEE. This CDR3 region has 13 residues. The CDR3 region has the DNA TGTGCCAGCAGCGGTTCGACAGGGATTACGCAGTATTTT. It yields the protein CASSGSTGITQYF. Variable domain in full (rest from reference TRBV9 and TRBJ2-3): DSGVTQTPKHLITATGQRVTLRCSPRSGDLSVYWYQQSLDQGLQFLIQYYNGEERAKGNILERFSAQQFPDLHSELNLSSLELGDSALYFCASSGSTGITQYFGPGTRLTVL.

V and J are TRBV5-1 and TRBJ2-1, with 13 nucleotides matching TRBD2. The CDR3 extends over 17 amino acids. Germline values: CDR1 SGHRS, CDR2 YFSETQ. The J segment lost 6 bases and the V segment lost 3 bases, leaving 9 bases of the junction unmatched. CDR3 region: CASSSRLAGGQSNEQFF. The CDR3 DNA follows: TGCGCCAGCAGCTCCAGACTAGCGGGGGGCCAGAGCAATGAGCAGTTCTTC.

There are a few counts of this clone. This chain links TRBV5-1 with TRBJ1-5; tentative D call: TRBD1 (5 bases). The V end was cut by 4 bases, the J end by 4 bases, with 15 bases between. CDR1 and CDR2 from the germline V gene are SGHRS and YFSETQ. The CDR3 consists of 15 residues. The CDR3 is CASSRGGAGNQPQHF. The CDR3 DNA reads TGCGCCAGCAGCCGCGGCGGGGCAGGGAATCAGCCCCAGCATTTT. The whole variable domain, remainder taken from reference TRBV5-1 and TRBJ1-5, is KAGVTQTPRYLIKTRGQQVTLSCSPISGHRSVSWYQQTPGQGLQFLFEYFSETQRNKGNFPGRFSGRQFSNSRSEMNVSTLELGDSALYLCASSRGGAGNQPQHFGDGTRLSIL.

The chain is built from TRBV7-2 and TRBJ2-5; a weak D match, TRBD2 (6 bases). This CDR3 comprises 11 residues. The germline CDR1 and CDR2 sequences are SGHTA and FQGNSA. V lost 5 bases to trimming and J lost 5 bases, with 6 bases between them. DNA of the CDR3: TGTGCCAGCAGCCGGGGGGAGACCCAGTACTTC. The encoded protein is CASSRGETQYF.